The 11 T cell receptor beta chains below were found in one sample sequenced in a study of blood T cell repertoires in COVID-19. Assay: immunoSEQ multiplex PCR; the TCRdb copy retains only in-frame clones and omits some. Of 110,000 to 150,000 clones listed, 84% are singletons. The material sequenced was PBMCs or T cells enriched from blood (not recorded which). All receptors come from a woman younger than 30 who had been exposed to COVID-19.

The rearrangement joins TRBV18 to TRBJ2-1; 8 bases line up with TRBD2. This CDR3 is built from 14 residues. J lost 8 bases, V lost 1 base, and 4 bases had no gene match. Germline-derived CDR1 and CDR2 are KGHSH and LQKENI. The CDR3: CASSPQGLEHEQFF. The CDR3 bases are TGTGCCAGCTCACCACAGGGACTAGAACATGAGCAGTTCTTC.

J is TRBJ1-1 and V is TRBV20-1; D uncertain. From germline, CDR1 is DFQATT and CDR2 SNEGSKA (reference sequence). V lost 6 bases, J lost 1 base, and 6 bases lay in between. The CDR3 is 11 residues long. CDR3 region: CSAKQNTEAFF. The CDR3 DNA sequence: TGCAGTGCCAAACAGAACACTGAAGCTTTCTTT.

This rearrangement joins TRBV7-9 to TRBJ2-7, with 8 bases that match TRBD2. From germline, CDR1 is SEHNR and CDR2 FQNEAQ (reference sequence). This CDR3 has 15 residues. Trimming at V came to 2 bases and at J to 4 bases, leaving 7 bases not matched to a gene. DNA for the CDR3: TGTGCCAGCAGCTTATCGGCAAGCGGGAGTTACGAGCAGTACTTC. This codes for CASSLSASGSYEQYF.

The CDR3 DNA follows: TGTGCCAGTAGTATTAAAGCGGGCCTAAAGAATGAGCAGTTCTTC. This gives the protein CASSIKAGLKNEQFF. The chain joins TRBV19 to TRBJ2-1; tentatively, D is TRBD2 (6 bases). The CDR3 has 15 amino acids. V lost 3 bases and J lost 7, with 16 bases in between. CDR1 and CDR2 from the germline V gene are LNHDA and SQIVND (reference sequence).

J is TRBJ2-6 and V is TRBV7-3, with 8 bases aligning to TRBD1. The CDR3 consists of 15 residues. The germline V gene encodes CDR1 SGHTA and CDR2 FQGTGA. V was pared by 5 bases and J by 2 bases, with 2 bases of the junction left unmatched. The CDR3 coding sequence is TGTGCCAGCAGCCGACAGGGGACTGGGGCCAACGTCCTGACTTTC. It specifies CASSRQGTGANVLTF.

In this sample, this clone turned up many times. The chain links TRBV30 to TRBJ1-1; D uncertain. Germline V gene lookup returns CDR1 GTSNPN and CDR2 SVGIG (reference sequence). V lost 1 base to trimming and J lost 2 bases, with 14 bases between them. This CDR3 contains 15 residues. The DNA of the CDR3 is TGTGCCTGGAGTGGTCTCTGGCAGAAAAACACTGAAGCTTTCTTT. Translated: CAWSGLWQKNTEAFF.

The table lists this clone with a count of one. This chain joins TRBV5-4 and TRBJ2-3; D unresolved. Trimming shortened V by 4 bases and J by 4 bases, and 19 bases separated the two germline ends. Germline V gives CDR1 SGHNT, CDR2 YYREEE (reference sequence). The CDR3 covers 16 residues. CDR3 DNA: TGTGCCAGCAGCCCTTTGACGGGTGCACGAGCAGATACGCAGTATTTT. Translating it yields CASSPLTGARADTQYF.

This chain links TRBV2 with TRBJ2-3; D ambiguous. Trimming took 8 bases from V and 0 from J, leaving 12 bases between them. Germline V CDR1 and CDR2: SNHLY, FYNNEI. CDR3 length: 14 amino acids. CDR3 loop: CASSSQPSTDTQYF. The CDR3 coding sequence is TGTGCCAGCTCGTCACAGCCTAGCACAGATACGCAGTATTTT.

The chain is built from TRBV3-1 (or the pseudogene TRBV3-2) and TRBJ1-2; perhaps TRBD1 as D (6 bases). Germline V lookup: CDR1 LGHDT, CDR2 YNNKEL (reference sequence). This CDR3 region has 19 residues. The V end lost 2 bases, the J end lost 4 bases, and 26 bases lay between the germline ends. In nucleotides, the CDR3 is TGTGCCAGCAGCCAACCCATGGCGGGCAGGGGAGGGTTCGGCTATGGCTACACCTTC. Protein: CASSQPMAGRGGFGYGYTF.

CDR3 sequence: CASSRGTGVWEQYF. CDR3 DNA sequence: TGTGCCAGCAGCCGAGGGACAGGGGTATGGGAGCAGTACTTC. The rearrangement links TRBV11-2 to TRBJ2-7; 10 positions agree with TRBD1. The CDR3 loop spans 14 amino acids. Looked up from germline, CDR1 is SGHAT and CDR2 is FQNNGV. V gave up 5 bases and J gave up 7 bases; unmatched junction bases: 8.

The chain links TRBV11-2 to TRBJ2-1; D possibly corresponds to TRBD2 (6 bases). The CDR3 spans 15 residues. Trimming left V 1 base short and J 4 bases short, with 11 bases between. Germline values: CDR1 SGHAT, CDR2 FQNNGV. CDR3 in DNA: TGTGCCAGCAGCTTAGGAACCGGGACTTACAATGAGCAGTTCTTC. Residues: CASSLGTGTYNEQFF.